This T cell receptor (beta chain) is from a study of cytomegalovirus exposure and HLA in healthy donors. Regarding the study as a whole: As confirmed in vitro, a few CMV-associated chains were specific for CMV antigens.

Germline CDR1 reads MDHEN; CDR2 reads SYDVKM. The CDR3 is made up of 16 amino acids. J lost 4 bases, V lost 3 bases, and 4 bases had no gene match. The PCR made use of 60 Vbeta and 13 Jbeta primers. This table comes from immunoSEQ multiplex PCR, and its TCRdb copy is limited to in-frame clones, with some not included. The data hold 150,000 to 200,000 clones, with 75% to 85% observed a single time. Remarks on this clone: Its target is not known.

The chain joins TRBV28 to TRBJ2-5; 14 nucleotides agree with TRBD2. This TCR came from a woman aged 30 to 39 in good health and CMV-seropositive. The sequenced sample was PBMCs. The CDR3 here is CASSLGLAGVAETQYF. The DNA of the CDR3 is TGTGCCAGCAGTTTGGGACTAGCGGGAGTTGCAGAGACCCAGTACTTC.